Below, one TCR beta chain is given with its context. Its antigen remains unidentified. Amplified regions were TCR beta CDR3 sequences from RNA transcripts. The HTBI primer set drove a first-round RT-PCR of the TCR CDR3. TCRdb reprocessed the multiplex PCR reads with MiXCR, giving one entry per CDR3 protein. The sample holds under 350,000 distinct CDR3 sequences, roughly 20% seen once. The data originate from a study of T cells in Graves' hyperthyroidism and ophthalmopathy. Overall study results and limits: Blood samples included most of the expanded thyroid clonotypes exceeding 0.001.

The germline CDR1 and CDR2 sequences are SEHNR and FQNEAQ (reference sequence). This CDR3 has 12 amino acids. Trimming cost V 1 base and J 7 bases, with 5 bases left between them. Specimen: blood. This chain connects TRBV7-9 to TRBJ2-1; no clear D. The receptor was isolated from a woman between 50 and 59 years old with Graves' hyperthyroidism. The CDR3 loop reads CASSLGENEQFF. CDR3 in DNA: TGTGCCAGCAGCTTAGGAGAGAATGAGCAGTTCTTC.